The table lists the clone carrying this T cell receptor (beta chain) with many counts. Its antigen is as yet unknown. TCRdb re-called the RACE reads through MiXCR, storing one row per CDR3 protein. The data contain a few hundred thousand distinct CDR3 sequences, around 6% of them singletons. Time point of the sample: patch test 2, 6 weeks after DPC sensitization. Treatment indicated: therapeutic diphenylcyclopropenone sensitization with weekly scalp DPC. The CDR3 contains 17 residues. V lost 2 bases to trimming and J lost 5 bases, with 21 bases between them. The germline V gene encodes CDR1 MNHEY and CDR2 SVGEGT. The entry originates in a study of human T cells and chemical hapten exposure. Study outcomes and limitations: Expanded TCRs made up significantly more big CDR3 similarity clusters than controls did.

This sequence joins TRBV6-2 or TRBV6-3 and TRBJ1-1; D is ambiguous. The sequencing used whole blood, collected in connection with sensitization to the hapten diphenylcyclopropenone (DPC). This TCR came from a woman aged 18-30 years with alopecia areata. Some clones in this sample may be carry-over from other donors' samples. The CDR3 DNA reads as TGTGCCAGCAGTTACCCCCGGCCCTTGGCCTCGAGGACTGAAGCTTTCTTT. This gives the protein CASSYPRPLASRTEAFF.